The sequence of this TCR beta chain was determined in a study of blood T cell repertoires in COVID-19. The wider study: The analysed material was cDNA or gDNA that came from T cells, B-cell-depleted T cells, or PBMCs.

Per the germline V gene, CDR1 is SGDLS and CDR2 is YYNGEE. The CDR3 contains 13 residues. J lost 5 bases, V lost 4 bases, and 2 bases had no gene match. Sequencing used immunoSEQ multiplex PCR; TCRdb keeps in-frame clones, though not all of them. The sample holds roughly 100,000 clones, roughly 87% seen once. This clonotype was obtained from a man in his forties or fifties with acute or convalescent COVID-19. Sequencing was performed on peripheral blood. This chain joins TRBV9 and TRBJ1-2, with 10 bases lining up with TRBD1. CDR3 residues: CASSLGQGYGYTF. As DNA, the CDR3 is TGTGCCAGCAGCTTGGGACAGGGGTATGGCTACACCTTC.